The T cell receptor beta chain under discussion was sequenced for a study of control samples from healthy donors and cancer patients (TCRdb year 2020). For this clone: There is no known antigen for this receptor. No much larger clonotype is one base removed from it; base qualities were not supplied.

V is clipped by 3 bases and J by 0 bases, and the sequence between their germline boundaries is 9 bases long. The CDR3 contains 15 residues, cysteine and phenylalanine counted. Only the CDR3 DNA is retained, 45 bases long and in frame from the first base. The germline V gene yields SNHLY for CDR1 and FYNNEI for CDR2. Preparation of the library involved the immunoSEQ multiplex PCR assay. TCRdb re-hosts the immuneACCESS table, in-frame sequences only. Its copies lack some clones; in the studies checked, an unresolved V gene accounts for under half of them, and the cause for the rest is not known. This sample gives approximately 130,000 clones in total; approximately 87% of them show up just once. The top ten hold roughly 12% of the sample.

The material sequenced was blood. This clonotype was obtained from a man aged 30-40 years in good health. Recombination joined TRBV2 with TRBJ1-3; the D gene cannot be named for sure. The CDR3 region reads CASSELDFSGNTIYF. Read as DNA, the sequence is TGTGCCAGCAGTGAGTTGGACTTCTCTGGAAACACCATATATTTT. When the CDR3 is completed using the reference TRBV2 and TRBJ1-3 genes on either side, the full variable domain is EPEVTQTPSHQVTQMGQEVILRCVPISNHLYFYWYRQILGQKVEFLVSFYNNEISEKSEIFDDQFSVERPDGSNFTLKIRSTKLEDSAMYFCASSELDFSGNTIYFGEGSWLTVV.